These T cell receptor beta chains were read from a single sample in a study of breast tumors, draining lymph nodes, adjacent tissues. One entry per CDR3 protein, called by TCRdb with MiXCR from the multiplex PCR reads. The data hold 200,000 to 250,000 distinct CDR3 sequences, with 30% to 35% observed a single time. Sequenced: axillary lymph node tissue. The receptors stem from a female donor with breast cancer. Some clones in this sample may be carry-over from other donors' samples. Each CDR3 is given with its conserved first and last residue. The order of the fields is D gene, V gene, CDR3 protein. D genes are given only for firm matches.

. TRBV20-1 CSARGADRRSGNTIYF
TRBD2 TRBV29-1 CSLASGYRQFF
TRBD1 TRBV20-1 CSANPGTGDEKLYF
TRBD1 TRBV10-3 CAATDRGGNYGYEQYF
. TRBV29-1 CSVEVGFNQPQHF
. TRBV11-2 CASSPVGGAQHF
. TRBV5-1 CASSLELDTDTQYF
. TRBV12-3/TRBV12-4 CASSPGGTPNEQFF
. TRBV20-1 CSARDLGAAETQYF
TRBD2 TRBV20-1 CSARGSGGAYNEQFF
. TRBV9 CASSVAGPGGGADTQYF
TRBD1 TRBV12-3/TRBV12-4 CASSPTKGAGSPLHF
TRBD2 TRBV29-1 CSVDPSGNYNEQFF
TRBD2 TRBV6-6 CASTPGGSYEQYF
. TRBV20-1 CSATYDITNTGELFF
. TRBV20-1 CSARDGQGGPQYF
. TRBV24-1 CATSFPNQGGLTAEQYF
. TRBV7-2 CASSLGTSGANVLTF
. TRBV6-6 CASSAMRDRAEAFF
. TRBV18 CASSPSRARGNEQFF
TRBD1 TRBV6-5 CASSYDRGGGSGNTIYF
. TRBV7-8 CASSYRESSYNEQFF
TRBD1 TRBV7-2 CASSATGTDTLSSYEQYF
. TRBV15 CATSTPGFSGNTIYF
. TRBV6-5 CASTKFSGNTRNTGELFF
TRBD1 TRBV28 CASSRDRVAYEQYF
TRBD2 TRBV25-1 CASSAPAGGRAYEQYF
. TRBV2 CASSESGDSDTQYF
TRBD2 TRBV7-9 CASRIVNSGGFNEQFF
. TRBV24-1 CATSGLRANYGYTF
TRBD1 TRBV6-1 CASSPTGGSGQPQHF
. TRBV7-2 CASSLDRYVAEAFF
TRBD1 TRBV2 CASNDRAGEQYF
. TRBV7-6 CASSLISSYQETQYF
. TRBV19 CASSSRATNEKLFF
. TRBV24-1 CATSDPFDGQFF
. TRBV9 CASSARGGSGYTF
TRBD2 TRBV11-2 CASSLDRAGVAEQYF
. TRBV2 CASSGRGNTEAFF
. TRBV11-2 CASSLFRSRTQYF
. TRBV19 CASSIGEVNTF
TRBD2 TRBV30 CAWSRETGLPNTGELFF
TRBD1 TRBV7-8 CASINPGTANEKLFF
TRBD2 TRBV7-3 CASSPTAGTTDTQYF
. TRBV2 CASSAYRGGSYEQYF
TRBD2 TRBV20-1 CSAPPIAGGLNEQFF